Below, 10 T cell receptor beta chains from the same sample are listed, as sequenced in a study of blood T cell repertoires in COVID-19. Clones were sequenced by immunoSEQ multiplex PCR, and TCRdb holds only the in-frame ones, with some missing. The sample records under 350,000 clones, 90% being singletons. Sequenced: PBMCs or T cells enriched from blood (not recorded which). The source is a man aged 55 to 70 who had recovered from COVID-19.

The chain combines TRBV19 with TRBJ1-4; perhaps TRBD1 as D (6 bases). V lost 1 base to trimming and J lost 10 bases, with 16 bases between them. Germline loops: CDR1 LNHDA, CDR2 SQIVND (reference sequence). This CDR3 spans 15 amino acids. The CDR3 region has the DNA TGTGCCAGTAGTATAGCCCGGCAGGGGAGTGGAAAACTGTTTTTT. This translates into CASSIARQGSGKLFF.

The chain couples TRBV7-9 to TRBJ1-5; tentatively, D is TRBD1 (6 bases). The V gene's germline CDR1 is SEHNR and CDR2 FQNEAQ (reference sequence). CDR3 size: 12 residues. V was trimmed by 9 bases and J by 4 bases, leaving 10 bases between them. This CDR3 reads CASTTGNQPQHF. The CDR3 DNA is TGTGCCAGTACTACAGGGAATCAGCCCCAGCATTTT.

The chain joins TRBV5-1 to TRBJ2-3, with 10 bases identical to TRBD2. CDR1 is SGHRS, CDR2 YFSETQ, per germline. This CDR3 has 13 amino acids. Trimming removed 4 bases from V and 8 bases from J; junction bases left unmatched: 4. DNA of the CDR3: TGCGCCAGCAGCGCCCTAGCGGGAGTTACGCAGTATTTT. Translating it yields CASSALAGVTQYF.

The chain carries TRBV2 and TRBJ2-3, with 12 nucleotides matching TRBD2. The germline V gene has CDR1 SNHLY and CDR2 FYNNEI. The CDR3 is made up of 15 amino acids. Trimming took 6 bases from V and 2 from J; bases not matched to a gene: 3. Written as DNA, the CDR3 is TGTGCCAGCAGAGGACTAGCGGGGCTCACAGATACGCAGTATTTT. It encodes CASRGLAGLTDTQYF.

This clone was observed a single time. The chain employs TRBV9 and TRBJ2-2; 12 bases agree with TRBD2. This CDR3 has 15 amino acids. The junction had 5 bases not matched to a gene; V was cut back by 7 bases and J by 4 bases. CDR1 and CDR2 (germline): SGDLS, YYNGEE. In DNA, the CDR3 is TGTGCCAGCGGGAAGACTAGCGGGAGCACCGGGGAGCTGTTTTTT. Amino acid sequence: CASGKTSGSTGELFF.

The J gene is TRBJ1-1, the V gene TRBV5-1, with TRBD1 as a possible D gene (5 bases). CDR1 is SGHRS, CDR2 YFSETQ, per germline. The length of the CDR3 is 13 residues. Trimming took 8 bases from V and 5 from J, leaving 16 bases between them. The CDR3, as DNA: TGCGCCAGTGGGGCCTCAGGAGCTACTGAAGCTTTCTTT. Translated, it gives CASGASGATEAFF.

The chain is built from TRBV7-2 and TRBJ2-1, with a weak D call TRBD1 (5 bases). CDR1 and CDR2 from the germline V gene are SGHTA and FQGNSA. V dropped 1 base and J dropped 1 base, with 8 bases sitting between them. The CDR3 consists of 15 residues. The CDR3 coding sequence is TGTGCCAGCAGCTTAGTTCCAGGGTCCTACAATGAGCAGTTCTTC. As protein: CASSLVPGSYNEQFF.

Concerning this clone itself: Other DNA sequences in the sample encode the same CDR3. The chain employs TRBV19 and TRBJ1-6; 7 positions match TRBD1. V shed 8 bases, J shed 6 bases, and the junction held 7 bases outside the gene matches. CDR1 and CDR2 from the germline V gene are LNHDA and SQIVND (reference sequence). This CDR3 is built from 14 residues. The DNA for the CDR3 is TGTGCCAGTTCCACCGGGACAGCTAATTCACCCCTCCACTTT. Protein sequence: CASSTGTANSPLHF.

This chain links TRBV7-9 with TRBJ1-4, with 8 bases identical to TRBD1. From germline, CDR1 is SEHNR and CDR2 FQNEAQ (reference sequence). This CDR3 has 13 residues. Losses at the gene ends were 3 bases for V and 8 bases for J; bases not matched to a gene: 2. CDR3: CASSFTGGEKLFF. In nucleotides, the CDR3 is TGTGCCAGCAGCTTTACAGGGGGAGAAAAACTGTTTTTT.

V usage is TRBV7-6 and J usage is TRBJ2-7, with TRBD1 matching 8 bases. The CDR3 is 14 amino acids. Germline values: CDR1 SGHVS, CDR2 FNYEAQ. V was pared by 4 bases and J by 5 bases, with 7 bases of the junction left unmatched. The CDR3 spells CASSSSPGGHEQYF. CDR3 nucleotide sequence: TGTGCCAGCAGCTCTAGCCCAGGGGGCCACGAGCAGTACTTC.